The clone carrying this T cell receptor (beta chain) came up a few times. What it binds is unknown. This sample was included in a study of identical twins. Whole-study results and caveats: For cord blood, abundant beta clonotypes had fewer insertions, unlike memory repertoires, which showed none. An excess of low generation probability was shown by twin-shared out-of-frame alpha sequences.

TCRdb analysed the 5' RACE reads with MiXCR anew, one entry per CDR3 protein. The sample shows about 260,000 distinct CDR3 sequences, 7% of them seen only once. The CDR3 runs 17 residues. With V trimmed by 2 bases and J by 4 bases, 10 bases remained unmatched. From germline, CDR1 is KGHSH and CDR2 LQKENI. The same data also went into a second study, on yellow fever vaccine responses in identical twins.

J is TRBJ2-1 and V is TRBV18, with 8 bases lining up with TRBD2. What was sequenced was memory (CD45RO+) T cells sorted from blood. This sequence originates from a woman between 18 and 29 years old in good health. CDR3 sequence: CASSPGNPGGPYNEQFF. CDR3 DNA: TGTGCCAGCTCACCAGGCAATCCGGGAGGGCCTTACAATGAGCAGTTCTTC.